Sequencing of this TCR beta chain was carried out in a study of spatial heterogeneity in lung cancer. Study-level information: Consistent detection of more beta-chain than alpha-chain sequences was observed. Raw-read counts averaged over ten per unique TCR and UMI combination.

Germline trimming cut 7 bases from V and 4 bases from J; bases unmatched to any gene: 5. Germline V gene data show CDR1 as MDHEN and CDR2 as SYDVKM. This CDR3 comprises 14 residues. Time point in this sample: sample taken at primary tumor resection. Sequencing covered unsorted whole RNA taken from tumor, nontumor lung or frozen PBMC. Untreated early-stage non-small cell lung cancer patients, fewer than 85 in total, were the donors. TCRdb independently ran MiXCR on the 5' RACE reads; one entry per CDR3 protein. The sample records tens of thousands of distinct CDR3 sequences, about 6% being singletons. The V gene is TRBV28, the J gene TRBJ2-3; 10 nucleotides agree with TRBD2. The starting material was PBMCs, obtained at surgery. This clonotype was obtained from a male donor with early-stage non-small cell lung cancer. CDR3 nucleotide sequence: TGTGCCAGCAACCAAGCGGGGGGGCCAGATACGCAGTATTTT. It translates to CASNQAGGPDTQYF.